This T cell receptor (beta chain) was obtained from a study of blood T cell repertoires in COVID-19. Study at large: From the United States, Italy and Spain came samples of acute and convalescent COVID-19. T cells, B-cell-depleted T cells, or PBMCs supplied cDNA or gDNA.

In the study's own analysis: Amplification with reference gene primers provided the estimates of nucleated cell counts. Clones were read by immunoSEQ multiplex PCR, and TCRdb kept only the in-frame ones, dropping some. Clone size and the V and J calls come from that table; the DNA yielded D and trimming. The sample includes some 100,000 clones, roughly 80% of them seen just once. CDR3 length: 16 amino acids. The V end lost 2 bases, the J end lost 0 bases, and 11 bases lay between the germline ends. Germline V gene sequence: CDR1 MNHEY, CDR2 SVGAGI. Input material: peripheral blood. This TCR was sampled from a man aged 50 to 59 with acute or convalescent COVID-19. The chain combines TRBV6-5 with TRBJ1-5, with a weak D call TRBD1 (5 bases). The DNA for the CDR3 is TGTGCCAGCAGTTACGGGGCGTGGAATAGCAATCAGCCCCAGCATTTT. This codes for CASSYGAWNSNQPQHF.